The sequence of this TCR beta chain was determined in a study of blood T cell repertoires in COVID-19. The overall study: PBMCs, B-cell-depleted T cells, or T cells provided the cDNA or gDNA that made up the material.

Germline V lookup: CDR1 MGHDK, CDR2 SYGVNS. This CDR3 is built from 14 residues. Trimming removed 2 bases at V and 7 bases at J, with 12 bases between. How the authors handled the data: It was from reference gene primer amplification that nucleated cell counts were estimated. Assay used: immunoSEQ multiplex PCR; TCRdb lists only in-frame clones, some missing. V, J and clone size are those of that table, while D and trimming were read from the DNA. The sample shows over 250,000 clones, 86% of them seen only once. Individuals drawn from under 30 US areas were about 18 to 89 years old. J is TRBJ1-5 and V is TRBV25-1; tentatively, D is TRBD1 (5 bases). The clonotype was recovered from a woman under 30 who had recovered from COVID-19. Input material: PBMCs or T cells enriched from blood (not recorded which). The CDR3 DNA reads TGTGCCAGCAGTGAAAGGGCAGGGAGGCAGCCCCAGCATTTT. Its protein is CASSERAGRQPQHF.